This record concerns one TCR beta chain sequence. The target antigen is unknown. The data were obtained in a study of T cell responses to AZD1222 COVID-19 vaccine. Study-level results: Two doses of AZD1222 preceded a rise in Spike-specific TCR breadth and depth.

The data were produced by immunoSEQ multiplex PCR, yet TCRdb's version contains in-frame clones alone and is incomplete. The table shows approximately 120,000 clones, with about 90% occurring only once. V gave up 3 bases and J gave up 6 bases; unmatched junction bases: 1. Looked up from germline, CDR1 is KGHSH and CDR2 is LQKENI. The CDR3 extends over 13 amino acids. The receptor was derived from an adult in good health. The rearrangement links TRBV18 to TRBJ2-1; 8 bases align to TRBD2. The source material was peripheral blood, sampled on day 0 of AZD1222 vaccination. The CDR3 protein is CASSPGTSNEQFF. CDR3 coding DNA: TGTGCCAGCTCACCTGGGACTAGCAATGAGCAGTTCTTC.